These 26 T cell receptor beta chains originate from one sample sequenced in a study of human T cells and chemical hapten exposure. The time point: pre-sensitization, week 0. As to treatment: therapeutic diphenylcyclopropenone sensitization with weekly scalp DPC. TCRdb re-called the RACE reads with MiXCR, one entry per CDR3 protein. This table has fewer than 350,000 distinct CDR3 sequences, around 7% appearing once. The sample consisted of whole blood, taken in connection with sensitization to the hapten diphenylcyclopropenone (DPC). These receptors all stem from a man younger than 35 with alopecia areata. Some clones in this sample may be carry-over from other donors' samples.

This clonotype has just a few counts. V and J are TRBV5-1 and TRBJ2-2; no clear D. Germline V CDR1 and CDR2: SGHRS, YFSETQ. V gave up 4 bases and J gave up 5 bases, with 18 bases separating them. The CDR3 is made up of 16 amino acids. CDR3: CASSKGTDEGTGELFF. The DNA for the CDR3 is TGCGCCAGCAGCAAAGGAACGGACGAAGGGACCGGGGAGCTGTTTTTT.

There are many counts of this clonotype. The gene calls are TRBV28 and TRBJ1-5; D gene ambiguous. Germline assignment: CDR1 MDHEN and CDR2 SYDVKM. V was pared by 8 bases and J by 3 bases, with 20 bases between. The CDR3 length is 16 residues. The CDR3: CASRDDVFTLNQPQHF. Here the CDR3 DNA reads TGTGCCAGCCGCGATGACGTCTTTACTCTCAATCAGCCCCAGCATTTT.

This clonotype has ten or more counts. The V call is TRBV21-1, the J call TRBJ1-1. TRBV21-1 is recorded as a pseudogene. The CDR3 spans 15 residues. Here the CDR3 reads CASSKGTSLNTEAFF. The CDR3 bases are TGTGCCAGCAGCAAAGGAACTTCCTTGAACACTGAAGCTTTCTTT.

The chain is built from TRBV25-1 and TRBJ2-5; D could derive from TRBD1 or TRBD2 (5 bases each). This CDR3 has 17 residues. V shed 1 base and J shed 7 bases, with 22 bases lying between them. Germline CDR1 and CDR2: MGHDK and SYGVNS. This CDR3 reads CASSEWGTPQPSATQYF. As DNA, the CDR3 is TGTGCCAGCAGTGAATGGGGGACGCCACAACCGAGTGCGACCCAGTACTTC.

This chain links TRBV6-1 with TRBJ2-2; a possible D gene is TRBD1 (6 bases). Germline-derived CDR1 and CDR2 are MNHNS and SASEGT. There are 18 residues in the CDR3. V was clipped by 8 bases and J by 1 base, with 23 bases between them. The DNA for the CDR3 is TGTGCCAGCTTATCTGGGGCTCAACAGGGACGGAACACCGGGGAGCTGTTTTTT. Amino acid sequence: CASLSGAQQGRNTGELFF.

This chain links TRBV20-1 with TRBJ2-7; 11 bases fit TRBD1. After removal of 6 bases from V and 3 bases from J, the junction contained 10 bases not matched to a gene. Germline CDR1 reads DFQATT; CDR2 reads SNEGSKA (reference sequence). The CDR3 is 15 amino acids. CDR3 nucleotides: TGCAGTGCCATTGCACCCGGGACAGGGGGCTACGAGCAGTACGTC. Its protein is CSAIAPGTGGYEQYV.

This chain links TRBV10-2 with TRBJ1-2; the D gene is possibly TRBD1 (5 bases). Germline CDR1 WSHSY, CDR2 SAAADI. Trimming removed 3 bases at V and 4 bases at J, with 18 bases between. The CDR3 is 16 amino acids. CDR3 DNA: TGCGCCAGCAGTGATATTTGGGGACGGAGGATCTATGGCTACACCTTC. Protein sequence: CASSDIWGRRIYGYTF.

This clonotype has just a few counts. The chain joins TRBV11-2 to TRBJ1-4; 7 bases map to TRBD1. V dropped 2 bases and J dropped 8; count of bases not matched to a gene: 5. This CDR3 region has 14 residues. Germline loops: CDR1 SGHAT, CDR2 FQNNGV. The CDR3 DNA follows: TGTGCCAGCAGCTTACGAGGGGGCTTAGAAAAACTGTTTTTT. It codes for CASSLRGGLEKLFF.

The CDR3 loop is CAISESATGTEAFF. CDR3 bases: TGTGCCATCAGTGAGTCGGCCACTGGCACTGAAGCTTTCTTT. The V call is TRBV10-3, the J call TRBJ1-1, with D unresolved. The germline CDR1 and CDR2 sequences are ENHRY and SYGVKD. There are 14 residues in the CDR3. Trimming left V 0 bases short and J 4 bases short, with 9 bases between.

This clonotype was detected a few times. The chain couples TRBV11-3 to TRBJ2-2; a possible D gene is TRBD1 (5 bases). This CDR3 is built from 16 residues. Per germline, CDR1 SGHNT and CDR2 YENEEA. Trimming removed 5 bases at V and 6 bases at J, with 19 bases between. CDR3 protein: CASSGEDSTRAGELFF. DNA for the CDR3: TGTGCCAGCAGCGGGGAAGATAGTACCAGGGCCGGGGAGCTGTTTTTT.

This clonotype was seen a handful of times. V is TRBV4-1 and J is TRBJ2-1, with TRBD1 identical over 8 bases. Germline trimming cut 6 bases from V and 8 bases from J; bases unmatched to any gene: 9. This CDR3 comprises 14 residues. Germline V gene lookup returns CDR1 MGHRA and CDR2 YSYEKL. This CDR3 reads CASSPTGVWDEQFF. CDR3 sequence (DNA): TGCGCCAGCAGTCCGACAGGGGTATGGGATGAGCAGTTCTTC.

This clonotype was seen only a few times. The genes are TRBV6-5 and TRBJ1-1; D may be TRBD1 (5 bases). Germline CDR1 is MNHEY and CDR2 is SVGAGI. This CDR3 is built from 15 residues. Trimming took 11 bases from V and 0 from J, leaving 19 bases between them. The CDR3: CASTREGRMNTEAFF. CDR3 DNA: TGTGCCTCTACCCGGGAGGGGAGAATGAACACTGAAGCTTTCTTT.

This chain links TRBV29-1 with TRBJ2-7; tentative D call: TRBD2 (5 bases). The CDR3 has 12 amino acids. Germline V CDR1 and CDR2: SQVTM, ANQGSEA. V lost 6 bases, J lost 6 bases, and 15 bases lay in between. The CDR3 is CSVNEGRGEQYF. CDR3 DNA sequence: TGCAGCGTCAACGAAGGTCGGGGCGAGCAGTACTTC.

This clonotype was recorded at least ten times. The chain recombines TRBV20-1 with TRBJ1-5; perhaps TRBD1 as D (5 bases). The germline V and J ends were trimmed by 0 bases and 6 bases, with 9 bases remaining between them. This CDR3 contains 13 residues. CDR1 and CDR2 (germline): DFQATT, SNEGSKA (reference sequence). The CDR3 nucleotides are TGCAGTGCTAGAGAGGGGCGCCCTCAGCCCCAGCATTTT. Translation: CSAREGRPQPQHF.

This clonotype has just a few counts. CDR3 residues: CATSRDSRISGNTIYF. The CDR3, as DNA: TGTGCCACCAGCAGAGACTCCCGGATCTCTGGAAACACCATATATTTT. V usage is TRBV15 and J usage is TRBJ1-3, with unresolved D. CDR1 and CDR2 (germline): LNHNV, YYDKDF (reference sequence). There are 16 residues in the CDR3. Trimming stripped 0 bases from V and 0 bases from J, with 9 bases between.

This clonotype was seen only a few times. The rearrangement joins TRBV5-5 to TRBJ1-2; D remains unclear. Germline assignment: CDR1 SGHKS and CDR2 YYEKEE (reference sequence). V was trimmed by 0 bases and J by 4 bases, leaving 13 bases between them. The CDR3 has 15 amino acids. In DNA form, the CDR3 reads TGTGCCAGCAGCTTGGTGAAGGGAATTGCCTATGGCTACACCTTC. Translated, it gives CASSLVKGIAYGYTF.

This clonotype was seen at least ten times. CDR3 bases: TGTGCCAGCAGCTTAGCGTCCGGGACAGGTATCTCACCCCTCCACTTT. This sequence encodes CASSLASGTGISPLHF. The J gene is TRBJ1-6, the V gene TRBV7-9; 8 nucleotides align to TRBD1. Trimming at V came to 0 bases and at J to 10 bases, leaving 8 bases not matched to a gene. Germline CDR1 reads SEHNR; CDR2 reads FQNEAQ (reference sequence). This CDR3 contains 16 residues.

This clonotype was detected only a few times. CDR3 amino acids: CATGRWADTQYF. As DNA, the CDR3 is TGTGCCACTGGACGTTGGGCAGATACGCAGTATTTT. The rearrangement uses TRBV6-2 or TRBV6-3 and TRBJ2-3, with no clear D. This CDR3 region has 12 residues. Trimming left V 10 bases short and J 4 bases short, with 12 bases between. From germline, CDR1 is MNHEY and CDR2 SVGEGT.

The sample holds many counts of this clonotype. In DNA form, the CDR3 reads TGTGCCAGCAGCTTAGGGACCTATGGCTACACCTTC. It translates to CASSLGTYGYTF. J is TRBJ1-2 and V is TRBV7-2; no clear D gene. V was trimmed by 1 base and J by 4 bases, leaving 4 bases between them. Germline CDR1 reads SGHTA; CDR2 reads FQGNSA. This CDR3 has 12 residues.

This chain uses TRBV4-1 with TRBJ2-5, with no clear D. The CDR3 extends over 13 amino acids. Per the germline V gene, CDR1 is MGHRA and CDR2 is YSYEKL. Trimming removed 2 bases at V and 8 bases at J, with 12 bases between. In DNA form, the CDR3 reads TGCGCCAGCAGCCAATTCGGACGGGCAACCCAGTACTTC. This gives the protein CASSQFGRATQYF.

In its sample, this clonotype was seen a few times. The genes are TRBV24-1 and TRBJ1-1; no clear D. The germline gives CDR1 KGHDR, CDR2 SFDVKD. CDR3 size: 14 residues. V lost 2 bases and J 5 bases, leaving 11 bases between the germline ends. The CDR3 protein is CATSDSRVRTEAFF. CDR3 sequence (DNA): TGTGCCACCAGTGATTCTAGGGTCCGGACTGAAGCTTTCTTT.

In its sample, this clonotype was seen many times. The J gene is TRBJ1-3, the V gene TRBV12-3 or TRBV12-4; no clear D gene. CDR3 size: 14 residues. Trimming removed 3 bases from V and 0 bases from J, with 6 bases in between. In DNA, the CDR3 is TGTGCCAGCAGTTTCCGAGGCTCTGGAAACACCATATATTTT. It encodes CASSFRGSGNTIYF.

The chain has TRBV3-1 and TRBJ1-1; D is possibly TRBD1 (6 bases). Germline V gene sequence: CDR1 LGHDT, CDR2 YNNKEL (reference sequence). Trimming removed 2 bases at V and 4 bases at J, with 11 bases between. The CDR3 has 14 residues. The CDR3 DNA follows: TGTGCCAGCAGCCAACAACAGGGCGGCACTGAAGCTTTCTTT. Protein product: CASSQQQGGTEAFF.

This clonotype occurred a few times. The chain is built from TRBV11-3 and TRBJ2-5, with TRBD1 as a possible D gene (5 bases). Germline assignment: CDR1 SGHNT and CDR2 YENEEA. The CDR3 covers 15 residues. Trimming pared 1 base from V and 2 bases from J, leaving 11 bases between. This chain's CDR3 is CASSLGQNRQETQYF. CDR3 DNA sequence: TGTGCCAGCAGCTTAGGACAGAACCGACAAGAGACCCAGTACTTC.

This clonotype was seen only a few times. This chain joins TRBV5-1 and TRBJ1-6, with 9 positions matching TRBD1. Per germline, CDR1 SGHRS and CDR2 YFSETQ. With V trimmed by 2 bases and J by 9 bases, 6 bases remained unmatched. The CDR3 runs 15 residues. The CDR3 DNA follows: TGCGCCAGCAGCTTAGGGACAGGGAAGCCTTCACCCCTCCACTTT. Protein: CASSLGTGKPSPLHF. Combining the CDR3 with reference TRBV5-1 and TRBJ1-6 gives the whole variable domain KAGVTQTPRYLIKTRGQQVTLSCSPISGHRSVSWYQQTPGQGLQFLFEYFSETQRNKGNFPGRFSGRQFSNSRSEMNVSTLELGDSALYLCASSLGTGKPSPLHFGNGTRLTVT.

This clonotype came up a few times. The rearrangement uses TRBV7-2 and TRBJ2-3, with D perhaps matching TRBD1 (6 bases). V dropped 5 bases and J dropped 3 bases, with 9 bases sitting between them. CDR3 length: 13 amino acids. Germline loops: CDR1 SGHTA, CDR2 FQGNSA. The CDR3 region has the DNA TGTGCCAGCAGCATAGGACAGACAGATACGCAGTATTTT. This sequence encodes CASSIGQTDTQYF.